The 21 T cell receptor beta chains in this list originate from one sample, sequenced in a study of cytomegalovirus exposure and HLA in healthy donors. Both 60 Vbeta primers and 13 Jbeta primers went into the PCR. The assay was immunoSEQ multiplex PCR, and TCRdb's table has in-frame clones only and misses some. The profile shows over 150,000 clones, roughly three quarters of them singletons. Specimen: PBMCs. The receptor source for this set is a male donor in good health and CMV-seropositive.

This clone was counted only a few times. The rearrangement uses TRBV2 and TRBJ1-1; 7 bases fit TRBD1. Germline assignment: CDR1 SNHLY and CDR2 FYNNEI. This CDR3 is built from 13 residues. The V segment lost 7 bases and the J segment 4 bases; nucleotides outside the gene matches: 6. The CDR3 DNA sequence: TGTGCCAGCAACCCGACAGGGAGCACTGAAGCTTTCTTT. This gives the protein CASNPTGSTEAFF.

The chain employs TRBV13 and TRBJ2-7; 7 bases match TRBD1. Germline CDR1 PRHDT, CDR2 FYEKMQ (reference sequence). The CDR3 spans 16 residues. V dropped 3 bases and J dropped 4; count of bases not matched to a gene: 12. The CDR3 reads CASSFGDSRTWYEQYF. The CDR3 nucleotides are TGTGCCAGCAGCTTCGGGGACAGCCGGACTTGGTACGAGCAGTACTTC.

This clone was seen just once. V usage is TRBV6-1 and J usage is TRBJ2-5, with 9 positions matching TRBD1. The J segment lost 1 base and the V segment lost 7 bases, leaving 7 bases of the junction unmatched. The germline V gene has CDR1 MNHNS and CDR2 SASEGT. The CDR3 covers 15 residues. For the CDR3, the DNA is TGTGCCAGCAATTCGGGACAGGGAGTCCAAGAGACCCAGTACTTC. It translates to CASNSGQGVQETQYF.

This clone showed up just a few times. A junction boundary mismatches the germline segment, possibly from a read error. The DNA for the CDR3 is TGTGCCAGCAGTTACTTGGCTCGGGGTGAAGAGGCCCAGTACTTC. This gives the protein CASSYLARGEEAQYF. The rearrangement joins TRBV6-6 to TRBJ2-5; TRBD2 might be the D (5 bases). The germline V gene encodes CDR1 MNHNY and CDR2 SVGAGI (reference sequence). This CDR3 region has 15 residues.

The chain couples TRBV10-2 to TRBJ1-1; the D is unclear. Trimming left V 6 bases short and J 1 base short, with 15 bases between. This CDR3 region has 15 residues. CDR1 is WSHSY, CDR2 SAAADI, per germline. The CDR3 spells CASRVGGQRNTEAFF. DNA of the CDR3: TGCGCCAGCAGAGTCGGAGGGCAGCGGAACACTGAAGCTTTCTTT.

The chain has TRBV12-5 and TRBJ1-1; D uncertain. Trimming cost V 2 bases and J 7 bases, with 11 bases left between them. This CDR3 spans 13 amino acids. Germline lookup yields CDR1 LGHNT and CDR2 FRNRAP. CDR3 region: CASGLMPPSEAFF. CDR3 nucleotides: TGTGCTAGTGGTTTGATGCCCCCGAGTGAAGCTTTCTTT.

CDR3 in amino acids: CASSLVSTGAPYGYTF. For the CDR3, the DNA is TGTGCCAGCAGCTTAGTTTCGACAGGGGCTCCCTATGGCTACACCTTC. The J gene is TRBJ1-2, the V gene TRBV7-9, with 8 bases aligning to TRBD1. CDR3 length: 16 residues. Per germline, CDR1 SEHNR and CDR2 FQNEAQ (reference sequence). With V trimmed by 1 base and J by 4 bases, 8 bases remained unmatched. The whole variable domain, filled in from reference TRBV7-9 and TRBJ1-2, reads DTGVSQNPRHKITKRGQNVTFRCDPISEHNRLYWYRQTLGQGPEFLTYFQNEAQLEKSRLLSDRFSAERPKGSFSTLEIQRTEQGDSAMYLCASSLVSTGAPYGYTFGSGTRLTVV.

The chain has TRBV5-1 and TRBJ1-1, with TRBD1 as a possible D gene (6 bases). This CDR3 spans 16 amino acids. Germline V gene data show CDR1 as SGHRS and CDR2 as YFSETQ. V was trimmed by 1 base and J by 12 bases, leaving 25 bases between them. The CDR3 sequence is CASSLPSSQGRSRSFF. The CDR3 DNA is TGCGCCAGCAGCTTGCCCTCCTCACAGGGAAGGTCTCGATCTTTCTTT.

The chain is built from TRBV2 and TRBJ1-6; D call uncertain. Germline lookup yields CDR1 SNHLY and CDR2 FYNNEI. The length of the CDR3 is 13 residues. Trimming removed 6 bases from V and 6 bases from J, with 9 bases in between. The CDR3 nucleotides are TGTGCCAGCAGCGACACCCCTAATTCACCCCTCCACTTT. Its protein product is CASSDTPNSPLHF.

CDR3 nucleotides: TGCGCCAGCAGCTTCCGACAGGTTAATTCACCCCTCCACTTT. This sequence encodes CASSFRQVNSPLHF. The genes are TRBV5-1 and TRBJ1-6, with D possibly matching TRBD1 (6 bases). Germline CDR1 reads SGHRS; CDR2 reads YFSETQ. This CDR3 comprises 14 residues. V shed 2 bases and J shed 6 bases, with 9 bases lying between them. The full variable domain, its missing parts supplied by reference TRBV5-1 and TRBJ1-6, is KAGVTQTPRYLIKTRGQQVTLSCSPISGHRSVSWYQQTPGQGLQFLFEYFSETQRNKGNFPGRFSGRQFSNSRSEMNVSTLELGDSALYLCASSFRQVNSPLHFGNGTRLTVT.

This clone appeared once. The CDR3 sequence: CASSRLGGAGGYYNEQFF. The CDR3 DNA is TGTGCCAGCAGTCGATTGGGGGGGGCCGGCGGGTACTACAATGAGCAGTTCTTC. The chain joins TRBV27 to TRBJ2-1, with a tentative D call TRBD2 (7 bases). The CDR3 length is 18 residues. Germline CDR1 reads MNHEY; CDR2 reads SMNVEV (reference sequence). The ends were cut back, 5 bases at V and 3 bases at J, with 23 bases in the middle.

The J gene is TRBJ2-3, the V gene TRBV2; D gene ambiguous. This CDR3 is 13 amino acids long. Trimming removed 8 bases at V and 7 bases at J, with 16 bases between. Germline-derived CDR1 and CDR2 are SNHLY and FYNNEI. CDR3 nucleotides: TGTGCCAGCTTGCGGCCTCGGTGGTATACGCAGTATTTT. Its protein is CASLRPRWYTQYF.

The rearrangement joins TRBV30 to TRBJ1-1; 7 bases agree with TRBD1. Germline V lookup: CDR1 GTSNPN, CDR2 SVGIG (reference sequence). V was clipped by 0 bases and J by 6 bases; unmatched bases: 4. The CDR3 is 13 residues long. In DNA, the CDR3 is TGTGCCTGGAGTGTCAGACAGGGAGCTGAAGCTTTCTTT. Protein: CAWSVRQGAEAFF.

The V call is TRBV14, the J call TRBJ1-4; 8 bases are a match to TRBD1. With 4 bases clipped from V and 8 bases from J, the junction kept 9 bases outside the gene matches. Germline loops: CDR1 SGHDN, CDR2 FVKESK. The CDR3 sequence is 15 residues long. CDR3 amino acids: CASSLTGTGHEKLFF. The CDR3 nucleotides read TGTGCCAGCAGCCTTACCGGGACAGGACACGAAAAACTGTTTTTT.

This chain connects TRBV10-3 to TRBJ2-3, with 9 nucleotides matching TRBD2. V dropped 10 bases and J dropped 2; count of bases not matched to a gene: 10. CDR3 size: 15 residues. Germline assignment: CDR1 ENHRY and CDR2 SYGVKD. Written as DNA, the CDR3 is TGTGCCACCAAGGGGTCTAGCGGGGCCACAGATACGCAGTATTTT. Encoded protein: CATKGSSGATDTQYF.

The chain combines TRBV19 with TRBJ2-7; weak D call: TRBD1 (5 bases). The CDR3 extends over 14 amino acids. CDR1 LNHDA and CDR2 SQIVND come from the germline V gene (reference sequence). V shed 1 base and J shed 3 bases, with 10 bases lying between them. CDR3 region: CASSIGPRGYEQYF. The CDR3 DNA is TGTGCCAGTAGTATAGGCCCAAGGGGCTACGAGCAGTACTTC.

This chain joins TRBV7-3 and TRBJ1-1; TRBD1 agrees at 7 bases. The CDR3 totals 16 residues. V was pared by 2 bases and J by 4 bases, with 10 bases of the junction left unmatched. Germline CDR1 is SGHTA and CDR2 is FQGTGA. As DNA, the CDR3 is TGTGCCAGCAGCTTACATAATACAGGGGCGGGCACTGAAGCTTTCTTT. It encodes CASSLHNTGAGTEAFF.

V and J are TRBV6-1 and TRBJ2-7, with TRBD1 identical over 7 bases. V shed 3 bases and J 5 bases; nucleotides not matched to a gene: 7. The CDR3 consists of 14 residues. CDR1 is MNHNS and CDR2 is SASEGT in the germline V gene. CDR3 sequence: CASSDLQGSNEQYF. In DNA form, the CDR3 reads TGTGCCAGCAGTGATTTACAGGGGAGCAACGAGCAGTACTTC.

Turning to this clone: Other DNA sequences from this sample encode an identical CDR3 as well. V gene TRBV9 combines with J gene TRBJ2-2; 7 bases line up with TRBD2. Per the germline V gene, CDR1 is SGDLS and CDR2 is YYNGEE. This CDR3 spans 14 amino acids. Trimming took 3 bases from V and 5 from J; bases not matched to a gene: 4. The CDR3 is CASSGGGGTGELFF. CDR3 nucleotide sequence: TGTGCCAGCAGCGGTGGGGGGGGGACCGGGGAGCTGTTTTTT.

This chain uses TRBV7-2 with TRBJ2-7; 8 nucleotides match TRBD2. The germline V gene encodes CDR1 SGHTA and CDR2 FQGNSA. The V gene end was trimmed by 1 base and the J gene end by 0 bases; junction bases not matched to a gene: 5. The CDR3 contains 16 residues. The CDR3 protein is CASSLEPAGVSYEQYF. The CDR3 DNA reads TGTGCCAGCAGCTTAGAACCAGCGGGGGTCTCCTACGAGCAGTACTTC.

The rearrangement joins TRBV30 to TRBJ2-7, with D perhaps matching TRBD1 (6 bases). The V gene's germline CDR1 is GTSNPN and CDR2 SVGIG (reference sequence). Trimming pared 5 bases from V and 4 bases from J, leaving 12 bases between. This CDR3 comprises 12 residues. CDR3 sequence: CAWVTTGYEQYF. In DNA, the CDR3 is TGTGCCTGGGTAACCACAGGGTACGAGCAGTACTTC.